This T cell receptor beta chain was recorded in a study of OX40 agonist ivuxolimab in advanced cancers. Deletions cut 0 bases from V and 4 bases from J, with 15 bases between. The CDR3 extends over 16 amino acids. Germline loops: CDR1 KGHSH, CDR2 LQKENI. Clones were sequenced by immunoSEQ multiplex PCR, and TCRdb holds only the in-frame ones, with some missing. The sample lists some 14,000 clones, over 60% occurring once. This TCR was sampled from an adult with an advanced solid tumor such as melanoma, head and neck, liver or kidney cancer. The sample here was CD4+ or CD8+ T cells sorted from blood, taken in a trial of the OX40 agonist ivuxolimab. This sequence joins TRBV18 and TRBJ1-2; the D is unclear. The DNA for the CDR3 is TGTGCCAGCTCACCACCATACGTGGGTTCGGGCTATGGCTACACCTTC. Its protein is CASSPPYVGSGYGYTF.